This TCR beta chain stems from a study of T cells after yellow fever vaccination. This CDR3 comprises 16 residues. V dropped 1 base and J dropped 6 bases, with 15 bases sitting between them. Germline V gene data show CDR1 as LGHDT and CDR2 as YNNKEL (reference sequence). This clonotype was seen at least ten times. UMIs were added to TCR cDNA along with a universal primer site when it was made by 5'RACE template switching. TCRdb reprocessed the 5' RACE reads via MiXCR and lists one record per CDR3 protein. The sample yields 230,000 or so distinct CDR3 sequences, roughly 6.8% seen once. Sequencing was performed on CD4+ T cells sorted from PBMCs, taken on the day of the yellow fever booster vaccination. The chain carries TRBV3-1 and TRBJ2-2, with unresolved D. The clonotype was recovered from a man aged 25-45 years who received the YFV17D yellow fever vaccine. CDR3 in DNA: TGTGCCAGCAGCCAAGTGCTAGGTGGTTCCGCCGGGGAGCTGTTTTTT. Its protein is CASSQVLGGSAGELFF.